The present T cell receptor beta chain was sequenced within a study of blood T cell repertoires in COVID-19. Sequencing was performed with immunoSEQ multiplex PCR; in TCRdb, only in-frame clones are kept and a portion is missing. The sample lists under 300,000 clones, more than 80% occurring once. The CDR3 has 18 amino acids. The clonotype originates from a young man who had recovered from COVID-19. The rearrangement uses TRBV21-1 and TRBJ1-4; TRBD1, the D gene given by the table, was not confirmed from the DNA. TRBV21-1 is designated a pseudogene. Material for sequencing was peripheral blood. CDR3: CASSKVCWIGTDNEKLFF. CDR3 DNA sequence: TGTGCCAGCAGCAAAGTATGTTGGATCGGGACAGACAATGAAAAACTGTTTTTT.